This T cell receptor (beta chain) was obtained from a study of blood T cell repertoires in COVID-19. Overall study: The study drew acute and convalescent COVID-19 samples from the United States, Italy and Spain.

The protocol was immunoSEQ multiplex PCR, while the TCRdb copy is restricted to in-frame clones and leaves out a portion. The sample holds 30,000 to 40,000 clones, approximately 80% seen once. This CDR3 contains 14 residues. The germline gives CDR1 ENHRY, CDR2 SYGVKD. Trimming took 2 bases from V and 10 from J, leaving 12 bases between them. Sample: peripheral blood. The rearrangement uses TRBV10-3 and TRBJ1-6; D gene uncertain. This clonotype originated in a man in his fifties or sixties with COVID-19, enrolled during active disease. CDR3: CAISEEGVRSPLHF. CDR3 DNA sequence: TGTGCCATCAGTGAGGAAGGAGTCCGCTCACCCCTCCACTTT.